This paragraph reports one TCR beta chain. Its antigen is unidentified. This sample is drawn from a study of cytomegalovirus exposure and HLA in healthy donors. Study results and caveats: The study labeled fewer than 200 TCR beta chains cytomegalovirus-associated. Later work found most CMV-associated TCR beta chains apparently HLA-restricted. Most of the TCR beta V segments (in an earlier analysis) were productive either about 87% or about 30% of the time. As a later analysis showed, a missense DCLRE1C variant was linked to trimming of TCR beta V- and J-genes.

Germline V gene sequence: CDR1 SQVTM, CDR2 ANQGSEA. The CDR3 runs to 13 residues. The V end was cut by 4 bases, the J end by 1 base, with 10 bases between. The PCR employed 60 Vbeta primers together with 13 Jbeta primers. Repertoires were generated with immunoSEQ multiplex PCR, while TCRdb's copy carries only in-frame clones and drops some. The profile shows approximately 200,000 clones, about 83% of them singletons. The sample comprised PBMCs. This chain uses TRBV29-1 with TRBJ1-1; unclear D gene. This sequence originates from a human donor in good health. CDR3 nucleotides: TGCAGCGTTGTTGATCCGGGGAACACTGAAGCTTTCTTT. Its protein is CSVVDPGNTEAFF.